The rows below give T cell receptor beta chains drawn from one sample of a study of graft-versus-host responses after intestinal transplantation. These receptors have no known antigen. Some clones are missing from TCRdb's copy, which holds only in-frame ones; the method was immunoSEQ multiplex PCR. Here the sample spans about 83,000 clones, roughly nine tenths being singletons. The starting material was unstimulated CD4+ T cells sorted from spleen or lymph node cells, obtained before intestinal transplant. These receptors all come from a human donor who received an intestinal transplant. Both conserved end residues are part of each CDR3. Fields, in order: clone size, V gene, J gene, CDR3 protein. The size entry is marked missing in some rows and otherwise reads once, few, many or a size class.

once	TRBV18	TRBJ2-1	CASSPIRGISDEQFF
.	TRBV7-8	TRBJ1-5	CASSLGANQPQHF
.	TRBV30	TRBJ1-5	CAWTRTGGGVGQPQHF
.	TRBV28	TRBJ1-2	CASSTQGVGSYGYTF
.	TRBV18	TRBJ2-4	CASSPRLAGDKNIQYF
.	TRBV7-9	TRBJ2-1	CASSLEYGGPTANEQFF
few	TRBV29-1	TRBJ2-1	CSVAAGGPGEQFF
.	TRBV9	TRBJ1-1	CASSVGSGLGDTEAFF
.	TRBV10-3	TRBJ1-2	CAISGTEHYGYTF
.	TRBV30	TRBJ2-6	CAWSGRLSGANVLTF
.	TRBV5-1	TRBJ1-6	CASSPTGENSPLHF
.	TRBV4-1	TRBJ2-1	CASSQDGRAINEQFF
.	TRBV5-4	TRBJ2-1	CASSSPRSDEQFF
.	TRBV5-1	TRBJ2-3	CASSSRGTDTQYF
.	TRBV4-2	.	CASSQDRSYEQYF
.	TRBV6-1	TRBJ2-6	CASSVIAAGANVLTF
.	TRBV29-1	TRBJ1-1	CSGQGTPNTEAFF
.	TRBV5-1	TRBJ1-1	CASSANENTEAFF
.	TRBV2	TRBJ2-5	CASLGGGETQYF
.	TRBV28	TRBJ2-2	CASSLSGGRGELFF
.	TRBV5-1	TRBJ2-5	CASSLTTSATGAQYF
.	TRBV27	TRBJ2-4	CASGTSGNNAKNIQYF
.	TRBV4-1	TRBJ1-4	CASSPGPNEKLFF
.	TRBV5-4	TRBJ1-4	CASSLVGGPEEKLFF
.	TRBV18	TRBJ2-5	CASSPGGQETQYF
.	TRBV30	TRBJ1-5	CAWSQTGGQPQHF
.	TRBV6-1	TRBJ2-2	CASSDPRQGAGELFF
once	TRBV28	TRBJ1-3	CASSQDRMAGNTIYF
.	TRBV30	TRBJ2-5	CAWSVPAGGPDVPETQYF
.	TRBV5-1	TRBJ2-5	CASSLWQGETQYF
.	TRBV5-6	TRBJ2-3	CASSLVGLAGLSTDTQYF
.	TRBV5-1	TRBJ2-3	CASSLEGAYTDTQYF
few	TRBV7-9	TRBJ1-2	CASTPNRQDYGYTF
.	TRBV10-3	TRBJ2-7	CATGDRGMIEQYF
.	TRBV28	TRBJ2-7	CASRVAGQQYF
.	TRBV6-5	TRBJ1-3	CASSYVRSGNTIYF
.	TRBV19	TRBJ2-1	CASSTGQVLTDNEQFF
.	TRBV28	TRBJ1-6	CASSLGGINSPLHF
once	TRBV5-1	TRBJ1-3	CASSSPAGNTIYF
.	TRBV27	TRBJ2-7	CASSLWAHDEQYF
.	TRBV2	TRBJ2-7	CASSEVGGSSYEQYF
few	TRBV5-1	TRBJ1-3	CASSLEGLLSGNTIYF
few	TRBV2	TRBJ2-2	CASSEAPTTGELFF
.	TRBV27	TRBJ2-7	CASRGQGKYEQYF
.	TRBV5-1	TRBJ2-1	CASSLTAGDPNEQFF
.	TRBV7-2	TRBJ2-5	CASSLWRTRETQYF
.	TRBV6-1	TRBJ2-2	CASYGIREGRELFF
.	TRBV9	TRBJ1-4	CASTPGVTAEKLFF
few	TRBV19	TRBJ2-1	CASSISSDRGNEQFF
.	TRBV27	TRBJ2-1	CASSLSGLAGGLVGMNEQFF
.	TRBV5-1	TRBJ2-7	CASSLDLGTLPVKQYF
.	TRBV9	TRBJ2-1	CASSVIGDSSYNEQFF